These 5 T cell receptor beta chains share one sample of origin, sequenced in a study of esophageal squamous cell carcinoma under preoperative chemotherapy. Time point of the sample: after preoperative PTX-NDP chemotherapy. MiXCR, run by TCRdb on the PCR reads, gives a single entry per CDR3 protein. The profile shows around 34,000 distinct CDR3 sequences, around 50% of them singletons. The sample was gathered from a patient given preoperative chemotherapy. The receptor set was obtained from a human donor with esophageal squamous cell carcinoma. The donor label of this sample is uncertain.

This clonotype is medium-sized (0.01 to 0.1%) in the sample. This chain connects TRBV11-2 to TRBJ2-1; D perhaps matches TRBD2 (5 bases). V lost 1 base, J lost 8 bases, and 21 bases lay in between. Germline values: CDR1 SGHAT, CDR2 FQNNGV. CDR3 length equals 17 residues. The CDR3 DNA reads as TGTGCCAGCAGCTTAGTGATGGACTCCTGGATAAGCGATGAGCAGTTCTTC. Protein: CASSLVMDSWISDEQFF. Full variable domain (rest looked up from reference TRBV11-2 and TRBJ2-1): EAGVAQSPRYKIIEKRQSVAFWCNPISGHATLYWYQQILGQGPKLLIQFQNNGVVDDSQLPKDRFSAERLKGVDSTLKIQPAKLEDSAVYLCASSLVMDSWISDEQFFGPGTRLTVL.

This clonotype was counted at least ten times. The chain couples TRBV11-2 to TRBJ2-7; no reliable D call. Germline V gene lookup returns CDR1 SGHAT and CDR2 FQNNGV. The CDR3 spans 15 residues. V lost 2 bases, J lost 0 bases, and 11 bases lay in between. Here the CDR3 DNA reads TGTGCCAGCAGCTTAACAATAGGCAGCTCCTACGAGCAGTACTTC. Its protein product is CASSLTIGSSYEQYF. Supplemented by reference TRBV11-2 and TRBJ2-7, the full variable domain reads EAGVAQSPRYKIIEKRQSVAFWCNPISGHATLYWYQQILGQGPKLLIQFQNNGVVDDSQLPKDRFSAERLKGVDSTLKIQPAKLEDSAVYLCASSLTIGSSYEQYFGPGTRLTVT.

This clonotype was seen many times. This rearrangement joins TRBV6-5 to TRBJ2-7; 8 positions agree with TRBD1. The CDR3 totals 15 residues. The germline gives CDR1 MNHEY, CDR2 SVGAGI. The V segment lost 0 bases and the J segment 1 base; nucleotides outside the gene matches: 2. In nucleotides, the CDR3 is TGTGCCAGCAGTTACTCTGGACAGGGATCCTACGAGCAGTACTTC. Its translation is CASSYSGQGSYEQYF.

The table lists this clonotype with a few counts. V is TRBV12-3 or TRBV12-4 and J is TRBJ2-7, with D hard to call. The CDR3 runs to 19 residues. Trimming cost V 1 base and J 1 base, with 23 bases left between them. The CDR3 DNA is TGTGCCAGCAGTTTAGAGTTCTCGGCAGGAATCGTGGGGTCCTACGAGCAGTACTTC. Protein sequence: CASSLEFSAGIVGSYEQYF.

This clonotype ranks as medium-sized. The chain joins TRBV7-2 to TRBJ2-3; tentative D call: TRBD2 (6 bases). V lost 5 bases and J 0 bases, leaving 9 bases between the germline ends. The CDR3 totals 14 residues. The germline gives CDR1 SGHTA, CDR2 FQGNSA. The CDR3 here is CASSPRGSTDTQYF. CDR3 DNA sequence: TGTGCCAGCAGCCCCCGGGGGAGCACAGATACGCAGTATTTT.